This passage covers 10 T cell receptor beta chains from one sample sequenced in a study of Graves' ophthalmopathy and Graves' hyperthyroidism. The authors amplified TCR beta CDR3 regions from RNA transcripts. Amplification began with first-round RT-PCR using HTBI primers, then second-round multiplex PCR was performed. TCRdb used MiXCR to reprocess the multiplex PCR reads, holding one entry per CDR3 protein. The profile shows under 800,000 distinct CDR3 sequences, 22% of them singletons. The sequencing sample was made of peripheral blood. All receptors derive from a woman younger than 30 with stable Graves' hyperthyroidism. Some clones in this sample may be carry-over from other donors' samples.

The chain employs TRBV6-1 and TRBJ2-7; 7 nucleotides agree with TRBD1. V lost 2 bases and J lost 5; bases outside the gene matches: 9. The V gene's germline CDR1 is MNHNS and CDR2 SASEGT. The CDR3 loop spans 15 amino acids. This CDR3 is CASSENRGSFDEQYF. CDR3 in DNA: TGTGCCAGCAGTGAAAACAGGGGCAGTTTTGACGAGCAGTACTTC.

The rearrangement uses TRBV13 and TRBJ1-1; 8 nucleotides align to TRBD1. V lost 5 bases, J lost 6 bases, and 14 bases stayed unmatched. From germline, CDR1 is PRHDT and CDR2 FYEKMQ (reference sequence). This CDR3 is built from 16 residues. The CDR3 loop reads CASSPYQDRVGPEAFF. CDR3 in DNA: TGTGCCAGCAGCCCCTACCAGGACAGGGTGGGGCCTGAAGCTTTCTTT. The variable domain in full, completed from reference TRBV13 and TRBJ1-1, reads AAGVIQSPRHLIKEKRETATLKCYPIPRHDTVYWYQQGPGQDPQFLISFYEKMQSDKGSIPDRFSAQQFSDYHSELNMSSLELGDSALYFCASSPYQDRVGPEAFFGQGTRLTVV.

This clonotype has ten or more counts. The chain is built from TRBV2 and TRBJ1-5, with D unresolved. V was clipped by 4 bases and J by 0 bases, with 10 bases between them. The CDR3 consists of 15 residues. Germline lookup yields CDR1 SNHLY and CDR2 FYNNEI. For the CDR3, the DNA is TGTGCCAGCAGTGTCGAGGGATCTAGCAATCAGCCCCAGCATTTT. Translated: CASSVEGSSNQPQHF.

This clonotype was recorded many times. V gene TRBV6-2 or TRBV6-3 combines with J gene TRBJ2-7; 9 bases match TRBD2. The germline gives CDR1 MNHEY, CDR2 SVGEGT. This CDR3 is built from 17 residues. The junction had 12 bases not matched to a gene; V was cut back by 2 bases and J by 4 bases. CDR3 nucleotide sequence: TGTGCCAGCAGTTACCGCACCCCGGGACTAGCCGTATACGAGCAGTACTTC. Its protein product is CASSYRTPGLAVYEQYF.

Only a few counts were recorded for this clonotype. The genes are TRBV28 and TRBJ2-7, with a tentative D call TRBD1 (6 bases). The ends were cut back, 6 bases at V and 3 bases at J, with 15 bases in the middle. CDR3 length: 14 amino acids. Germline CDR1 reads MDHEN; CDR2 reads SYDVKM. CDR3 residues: CASRNRAEDYEQYF. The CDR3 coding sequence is TGTGCCAGCAGGAACAGGGCGGAAGACTACGAGCAGTACTTC.

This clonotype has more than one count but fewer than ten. The DNA of the CDR3 is TGTGCCAGCAGTTCCCGGGAAACCGAGCAGTACTTC. Encoded protein: CASSSRETEQYF. The V call is TRBV12-3 or TRBV12-4, the J call TRBJ2-7, with a weak D call TRBD2 (5 bases). The V and J ends lost 4 bases and 6 bases respectively, with 10 bases between them. The CDR3 totals 12 residues.

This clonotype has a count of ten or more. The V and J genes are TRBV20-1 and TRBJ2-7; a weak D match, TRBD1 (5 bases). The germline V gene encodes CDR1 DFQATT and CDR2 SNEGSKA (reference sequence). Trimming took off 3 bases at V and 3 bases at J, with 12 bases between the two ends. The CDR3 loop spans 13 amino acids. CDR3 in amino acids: CSASSAGLYEQYF. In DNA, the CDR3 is TGCAGTGCTAGTTCGGCAGGGCTCTACGAGCAGTACTTC.

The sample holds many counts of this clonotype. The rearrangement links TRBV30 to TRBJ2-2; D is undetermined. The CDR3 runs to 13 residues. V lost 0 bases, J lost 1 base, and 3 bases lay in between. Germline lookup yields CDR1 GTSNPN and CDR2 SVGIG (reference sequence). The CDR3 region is CAWSVWNTGELFF. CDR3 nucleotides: TGTGCCTGGAGTGTATGGAACACCGGGGAGCTGTTTTTT.

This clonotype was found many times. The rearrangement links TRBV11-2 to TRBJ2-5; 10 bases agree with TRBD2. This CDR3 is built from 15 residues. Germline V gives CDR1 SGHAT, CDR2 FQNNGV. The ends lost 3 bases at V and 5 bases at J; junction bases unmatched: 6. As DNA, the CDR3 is TGTGCCAGCAGCTTCCTAGCGGGGGAGGGGGAGACCCAGTACTTC. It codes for CASSFLAGEGETQYF.

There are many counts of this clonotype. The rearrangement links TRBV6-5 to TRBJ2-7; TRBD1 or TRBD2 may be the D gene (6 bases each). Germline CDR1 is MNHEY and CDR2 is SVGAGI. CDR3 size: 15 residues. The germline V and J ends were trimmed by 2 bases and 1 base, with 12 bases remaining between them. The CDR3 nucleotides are TGTGCCAGCAGTTACACTCGGGGGACATCCTACGAGCAGTACTTC. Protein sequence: CASSYTRGTSYEQYF.